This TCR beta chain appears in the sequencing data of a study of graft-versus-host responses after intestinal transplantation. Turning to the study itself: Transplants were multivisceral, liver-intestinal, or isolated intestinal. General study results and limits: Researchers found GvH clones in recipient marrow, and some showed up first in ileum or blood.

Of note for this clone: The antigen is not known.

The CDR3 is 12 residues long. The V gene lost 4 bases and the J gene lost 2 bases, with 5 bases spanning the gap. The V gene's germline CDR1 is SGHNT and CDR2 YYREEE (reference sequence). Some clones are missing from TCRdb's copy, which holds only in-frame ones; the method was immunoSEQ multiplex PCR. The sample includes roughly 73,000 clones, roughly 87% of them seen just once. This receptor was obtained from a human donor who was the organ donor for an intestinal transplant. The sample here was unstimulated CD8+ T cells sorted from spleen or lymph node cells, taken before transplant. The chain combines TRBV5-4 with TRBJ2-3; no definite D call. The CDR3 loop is CASSEDTDTQYF. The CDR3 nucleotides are TGTGCCAGCAGCGAGGACACAGATACGCAGTATTTT.